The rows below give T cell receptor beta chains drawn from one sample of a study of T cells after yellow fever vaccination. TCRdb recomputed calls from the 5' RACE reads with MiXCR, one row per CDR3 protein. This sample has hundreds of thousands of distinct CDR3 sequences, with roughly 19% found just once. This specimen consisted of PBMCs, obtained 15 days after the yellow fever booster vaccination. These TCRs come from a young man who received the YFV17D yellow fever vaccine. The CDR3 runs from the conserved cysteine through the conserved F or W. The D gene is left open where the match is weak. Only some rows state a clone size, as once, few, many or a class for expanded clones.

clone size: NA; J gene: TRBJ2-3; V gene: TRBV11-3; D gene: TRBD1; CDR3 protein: CASSSTTGSTDTQYF; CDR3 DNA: TGTGCCAGCAGCTCAACGACAGGGAGCACAGATACGCAGTATTTT
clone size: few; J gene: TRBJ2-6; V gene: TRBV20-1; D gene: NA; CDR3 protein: CSARHFSGANVLTF; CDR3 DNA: TGCAGTGCTAGACATTTTTCTGGGGCCAACGTCCTGACTTTC
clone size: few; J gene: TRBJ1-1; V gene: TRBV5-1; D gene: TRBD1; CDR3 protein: CASSLDGQVNTEAFF; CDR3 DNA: TGCGCCAGCAGCTTGGACGGACAGGTGAACACTGAAGCTTTCTTT
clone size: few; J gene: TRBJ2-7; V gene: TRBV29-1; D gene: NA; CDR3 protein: CSVRDHYEQYF; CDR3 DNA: TGCAGCGTGCGGGATCACTACGAGCAGTACTTC
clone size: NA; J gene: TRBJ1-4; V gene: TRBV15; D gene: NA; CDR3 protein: CATSRDLGTRNEKLFF; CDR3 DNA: TGTGCCACCAGCAGAGATCTTGGTACACGAAATGAAAAACTGTTTTTT
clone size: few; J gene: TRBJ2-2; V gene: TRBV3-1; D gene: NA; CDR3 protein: CASSQDWVGSGSTGELFF; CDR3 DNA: TGTGCCAGCAGCCAAGATTGGGTAGGGTCGGGTAGCACCGGGGAGCTGTTTTTT
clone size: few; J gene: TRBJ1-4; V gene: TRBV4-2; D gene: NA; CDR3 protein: CASSQGKGEKLFF; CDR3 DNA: TGTGCCAGCAGCCAAGGGAAAGGAGAAAAACTGTTTTTT
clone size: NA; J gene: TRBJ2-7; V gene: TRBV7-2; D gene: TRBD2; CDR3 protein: CASSFPEGRGSSYEQYF; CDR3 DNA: TGTGCCAGCAGCTTCCCTGAGGGGAGGGGCAGCTCCTACGAGCAGTACTTC
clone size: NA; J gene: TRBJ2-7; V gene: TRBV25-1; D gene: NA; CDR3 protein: CASDRAAHRSYEQYF; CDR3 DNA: TGTGCCAGCGACAGAGCCGCACACAGGTCCTACGAGCAGTACTTC
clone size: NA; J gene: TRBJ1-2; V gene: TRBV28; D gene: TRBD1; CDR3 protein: CASSLHGQGVYGYTF; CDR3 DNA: TGTGCCAGCAGTTTGCATGGACAGGGGGTTTATGGCTACACCTTC
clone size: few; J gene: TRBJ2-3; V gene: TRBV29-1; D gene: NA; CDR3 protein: CSVDVRVTGRPSYTGTDTQYF; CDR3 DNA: TGCAGCGTTGATGTCCGTGTTACGGGTCGTCCCTCTTACACTGGCACAGATACGCAGTATTTT
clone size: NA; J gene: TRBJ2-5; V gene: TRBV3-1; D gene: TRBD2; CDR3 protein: CASSRPGTSGRTRYF; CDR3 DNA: TGTGCCAGCAGCCGCCCCGGGACTAGCGGGCGGACCCGGTACTTC
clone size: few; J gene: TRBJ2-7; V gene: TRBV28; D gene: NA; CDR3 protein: CASSTSLPRLAGAYEQYF; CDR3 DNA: TGTGCCAGCAGTACATCCCTCCCGCGGCTAGCCGGCGCGTACGAGCAGTACTTC
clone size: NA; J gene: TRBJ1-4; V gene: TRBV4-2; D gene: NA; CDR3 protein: CASSQWQYNEKLFF; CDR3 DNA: TGTGCCAGCAGCCAATGGCAGTATAATGAAAAACTGTTTTTT
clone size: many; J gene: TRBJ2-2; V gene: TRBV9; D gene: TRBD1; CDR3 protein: CASSAPGQGDTGELFF; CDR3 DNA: TGTGCCAGCAGCGCCCCGGGACAGGGAGATACCGGGGAGCTGTTTTTT
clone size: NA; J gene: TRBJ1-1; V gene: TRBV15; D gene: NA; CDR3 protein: CATSTAMNTEAFF; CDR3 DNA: TGTGCCACCAGCACGGCTATGAACACTGAAGCTTTCTTT
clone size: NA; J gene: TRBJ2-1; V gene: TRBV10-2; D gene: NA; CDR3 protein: CASGQGRNEQFF; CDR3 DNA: TGCGCCAGCGGGCAGGGGAGAAATGAGCAGTTCTTC
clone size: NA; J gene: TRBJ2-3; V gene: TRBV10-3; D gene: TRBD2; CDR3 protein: CAISDLAGVSSTDTQYF; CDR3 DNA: TGTGCCATCAGTGATTTAGCGGGAGTCTCTAGCACAGATACGCAGTATTTT
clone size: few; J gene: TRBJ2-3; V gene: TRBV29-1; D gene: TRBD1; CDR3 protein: CSTAGTGGSDTQYF; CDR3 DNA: TGCAGCACCGCCGGGACAGGGGGCTCAGATACGCAGTATTTT
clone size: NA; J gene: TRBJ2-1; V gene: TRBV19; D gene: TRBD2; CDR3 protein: CASSTSGANTYNEQFF; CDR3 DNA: TGTGCCAGTAGTACTAGCGGGGCTAACACCTACAATGAGCAGTTCTTC
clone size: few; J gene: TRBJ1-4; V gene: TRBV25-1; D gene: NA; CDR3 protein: CASSELGATNEKLFF; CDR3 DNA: TGTGCCAGCAGTGAATTGGGGGCGACTAATGAAAAACTGTTTTTT
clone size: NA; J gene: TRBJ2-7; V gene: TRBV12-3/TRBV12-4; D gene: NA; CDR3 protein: CASSSVAQQYF; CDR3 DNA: TGTGCCAGCAGTTCCGTGGCTCAGCAGTACTTC
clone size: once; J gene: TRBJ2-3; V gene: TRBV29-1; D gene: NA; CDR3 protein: CSVVARTPLRTDTQYF; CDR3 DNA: TGCAGCGTTGTTGCTAGAACCCCCTTACGCACAGATACGCAGTATTTT
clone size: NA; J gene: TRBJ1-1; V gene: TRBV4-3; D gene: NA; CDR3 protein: CASSQDLAGRAFF; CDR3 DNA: TGCGCCAGCAGCCAAGATCTAGCAGGGCGAGCTTTCTTT
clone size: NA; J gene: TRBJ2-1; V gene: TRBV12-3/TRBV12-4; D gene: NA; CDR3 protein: CASSLALIGGSSYNEQFF; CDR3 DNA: TGTGCCAGCAGTTTAGCGCTAATAGGGGGGAGCTCCTACAATGAGCAGTTCTTC
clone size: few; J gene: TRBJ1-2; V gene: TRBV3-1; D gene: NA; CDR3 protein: CASSQSLGANYGYTF; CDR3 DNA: TGTGCCAGCAGCCAGAGCCTTGGGGCTAACTATGGCTACACCTTC
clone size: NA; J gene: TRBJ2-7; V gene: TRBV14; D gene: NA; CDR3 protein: CASSLFLPSEQYF; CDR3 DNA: TGTGCCAGCAGCCTGTTCCTTCCCAGCGAGCAGTACTTC
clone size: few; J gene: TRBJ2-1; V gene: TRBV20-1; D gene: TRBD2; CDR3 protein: CSARGTRIYNEQFF; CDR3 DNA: TGCAGTGCTAGGGGGACTAGAATTTACAATGAGCAGTTCTTC
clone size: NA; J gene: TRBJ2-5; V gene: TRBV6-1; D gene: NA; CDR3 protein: CASSRTPGLPSQYF; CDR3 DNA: TGTGCCAGCAGCCGAACCCCGGGACTCCCTTCCCAGTACTTC
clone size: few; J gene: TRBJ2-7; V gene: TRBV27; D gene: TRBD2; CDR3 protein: CASSWREGTYEQYF; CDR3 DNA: TGTGCCAGCAGTTGGCGGGAGGGTACCTACGAGCAGTACTTC
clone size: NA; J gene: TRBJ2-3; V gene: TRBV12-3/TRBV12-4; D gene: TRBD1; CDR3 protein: CASSLQGVRTDTQYF; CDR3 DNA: TGTGCCAGCAGCCTACAGGGGGTACGAACAGATACGCAGTATTTT
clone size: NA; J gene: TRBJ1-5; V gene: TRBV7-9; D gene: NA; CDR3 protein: CASSFGGDQPQHF; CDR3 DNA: TGTGCCAGCAGCTTTGGCGGCGATCAGCCCCAGCATTTT
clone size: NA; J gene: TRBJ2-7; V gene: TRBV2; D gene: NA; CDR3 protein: CASKNGAGVHEQYF; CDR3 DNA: TGTGCCAGCAAGAATGGGGCAGGGGTCCACGAGCAGTACTTC
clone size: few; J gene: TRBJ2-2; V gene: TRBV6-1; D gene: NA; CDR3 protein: CASPAPNVGELFF; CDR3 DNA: TGTGCCAGCCCCGCACCAAATGTCGGGGAGCTGTTTTTT
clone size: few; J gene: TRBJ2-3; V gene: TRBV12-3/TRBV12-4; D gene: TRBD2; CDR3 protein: CASSLVSGLHHTQYF; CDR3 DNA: TGTGCCAGCAGTTTGGTTAGCGGGCTCCACCATACGCAGTATTTT
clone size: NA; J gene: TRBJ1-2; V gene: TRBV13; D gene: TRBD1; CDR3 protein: CASSTKTEITGGTHGYTF; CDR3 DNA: TGTGCCAGCAGCACCAAGACCGAGATAACAGGGGGGACTCATGGCTACACCTTC
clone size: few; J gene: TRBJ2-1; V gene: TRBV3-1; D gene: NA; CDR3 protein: CASSPTEVRDEQFF; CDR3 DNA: TGTGCCAGCAGCCCCACTGAGGTTCGCGATGAGCAGTTCTTC